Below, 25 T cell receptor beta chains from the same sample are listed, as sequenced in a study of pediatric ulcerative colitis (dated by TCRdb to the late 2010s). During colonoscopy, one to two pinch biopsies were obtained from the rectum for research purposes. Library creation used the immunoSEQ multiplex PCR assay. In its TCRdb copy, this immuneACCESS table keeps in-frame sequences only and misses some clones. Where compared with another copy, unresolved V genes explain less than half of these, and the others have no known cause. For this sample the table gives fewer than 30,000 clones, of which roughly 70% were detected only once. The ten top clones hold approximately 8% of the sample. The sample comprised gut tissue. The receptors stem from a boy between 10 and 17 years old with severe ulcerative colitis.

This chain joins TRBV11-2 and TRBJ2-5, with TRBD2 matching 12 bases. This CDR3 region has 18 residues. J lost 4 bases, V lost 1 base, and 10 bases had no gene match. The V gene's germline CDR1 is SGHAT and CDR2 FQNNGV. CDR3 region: CASSLGWASGRDLETQYF. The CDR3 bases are TGTGCCAGCAGCTTAGGGTGGGCTAGCGGGAGGGATTTAGAGACCCAGTACTTC.

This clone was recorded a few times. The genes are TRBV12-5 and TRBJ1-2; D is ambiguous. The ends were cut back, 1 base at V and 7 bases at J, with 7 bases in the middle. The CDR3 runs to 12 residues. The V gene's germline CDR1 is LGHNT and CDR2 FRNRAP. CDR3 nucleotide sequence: TGTGCTAGTGGTTTGGCCCTCGTTGGCTACACCTTC. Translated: CASGLALVGYTF.

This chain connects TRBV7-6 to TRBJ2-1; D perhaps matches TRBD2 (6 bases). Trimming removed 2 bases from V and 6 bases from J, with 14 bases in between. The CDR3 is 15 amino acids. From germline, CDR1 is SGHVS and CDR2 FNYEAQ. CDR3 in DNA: TGTGCCAGCAGCTTATACAGCGGGCCCGGCAATGAGCAGTTCTTC. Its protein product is CASSLYSGPGNEQFF.

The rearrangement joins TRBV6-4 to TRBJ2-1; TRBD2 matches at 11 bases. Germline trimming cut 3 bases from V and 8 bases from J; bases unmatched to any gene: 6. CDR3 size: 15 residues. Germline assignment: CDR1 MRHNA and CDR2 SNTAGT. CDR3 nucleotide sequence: TGTGCCAGCAGTGAAACTAGCGGGAGTTTAGATGAGCAGTTCTTC. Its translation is CASSETSGSLDEQFF.

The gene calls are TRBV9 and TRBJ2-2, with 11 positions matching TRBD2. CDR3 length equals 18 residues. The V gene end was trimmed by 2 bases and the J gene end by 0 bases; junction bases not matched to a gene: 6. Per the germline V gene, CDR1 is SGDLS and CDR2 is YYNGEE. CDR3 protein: CASSVKPGLAANTGELFF. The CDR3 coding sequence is TGTGCCAGCAGCGTGAAGCCGGGACTAGCGGCGAACACCGGGGAGCTGTTTTTT.

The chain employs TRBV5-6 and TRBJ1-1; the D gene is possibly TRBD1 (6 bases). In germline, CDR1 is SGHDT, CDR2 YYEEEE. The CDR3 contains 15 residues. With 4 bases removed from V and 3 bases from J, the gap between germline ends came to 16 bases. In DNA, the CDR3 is TGTGCCAGCAGCCGAAGGACAGAGAGGGACACTGAAGCTTTCTTT. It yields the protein CASSRRTERDTEAFF.

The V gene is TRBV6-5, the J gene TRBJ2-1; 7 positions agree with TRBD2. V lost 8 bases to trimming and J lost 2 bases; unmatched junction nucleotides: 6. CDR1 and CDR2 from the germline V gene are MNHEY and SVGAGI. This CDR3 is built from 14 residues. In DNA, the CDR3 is TGTGCCAGCGGAAGCGGGATCACCTACAATGAGCAGTTCTTC. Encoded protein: CASGSGITYNEQFF.

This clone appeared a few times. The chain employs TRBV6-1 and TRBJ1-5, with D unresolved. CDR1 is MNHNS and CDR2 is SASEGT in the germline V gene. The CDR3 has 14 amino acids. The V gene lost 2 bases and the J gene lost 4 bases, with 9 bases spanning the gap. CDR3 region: CASSESARNQPQHF. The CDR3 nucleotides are TGTGCCAGCAGTGAATCGGCCAGAAATCAGCCCCAGCATTTT.

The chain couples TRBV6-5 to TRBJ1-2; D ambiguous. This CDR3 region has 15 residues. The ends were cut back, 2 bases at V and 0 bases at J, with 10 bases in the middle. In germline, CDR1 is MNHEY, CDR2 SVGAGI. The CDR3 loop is CASSYRVTANYGYTF. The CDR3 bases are TGTGCCAGCAGTTACCGGGTTACAGCTAACTATGGCTACACCTTC.

CDR3 nucleotide sequence: TGCGCCAGCAGCCGGGACGGGAACACTGAAGCTTTCTTT. Its protein product is CASSRDGNTEAFF. The chain has TRBV5-1 and TRBJ1-1; the D gene is possibly TRBD1 (5 bases). V dropped 4 bases and J dropped 1 base, with 8 bases sitting between them. The CDR3 loop spans 13 amino acids. Per germline, CDR1 SGHRS and CDR2 YFSETQ.

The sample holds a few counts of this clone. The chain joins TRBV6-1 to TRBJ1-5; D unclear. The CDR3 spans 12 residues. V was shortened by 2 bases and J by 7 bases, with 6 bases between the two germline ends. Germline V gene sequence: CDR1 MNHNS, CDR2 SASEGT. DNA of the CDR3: TGTGCCAGCAGTGAATATGGACAGCCCCAGCATTTT. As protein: CASSEYGQPQHF.

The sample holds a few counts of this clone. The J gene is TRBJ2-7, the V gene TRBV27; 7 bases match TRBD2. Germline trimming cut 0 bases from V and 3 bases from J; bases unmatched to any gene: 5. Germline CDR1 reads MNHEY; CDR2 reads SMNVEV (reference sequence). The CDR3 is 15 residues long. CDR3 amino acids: CASSLSTSSGYEQYF. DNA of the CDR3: TGTGCCAGCAGTTTATCGACTAGCTCAGGCTACGAGCAGTACTTC.

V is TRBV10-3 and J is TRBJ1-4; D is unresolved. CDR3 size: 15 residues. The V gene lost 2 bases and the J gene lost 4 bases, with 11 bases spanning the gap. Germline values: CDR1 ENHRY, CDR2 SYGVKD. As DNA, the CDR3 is TGTGCCATCAGTGAGGGCGGGCAGATTAATGAAAAACTGTTTTTT. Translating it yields CAISEGGQINEKLFF.

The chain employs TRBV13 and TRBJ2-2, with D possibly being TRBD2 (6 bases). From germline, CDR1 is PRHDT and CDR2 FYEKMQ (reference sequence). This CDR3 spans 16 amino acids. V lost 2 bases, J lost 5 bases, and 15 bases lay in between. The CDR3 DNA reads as TGTGCCAGCAGCTTAAGGATCCCAGCGGGTACCGGGGAGCTGTTTTTT. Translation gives CASSLRIPAGTGELFF.

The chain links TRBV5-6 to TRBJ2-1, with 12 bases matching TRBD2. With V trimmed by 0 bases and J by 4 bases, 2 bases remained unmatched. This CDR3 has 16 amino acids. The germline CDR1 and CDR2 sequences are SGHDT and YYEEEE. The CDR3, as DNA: TGTGCCAGCAGCTTGGGGGGGACTAGCGGGTACAATGAGCAGTTCTTC. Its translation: CASSLGGTSGYNEQFF.

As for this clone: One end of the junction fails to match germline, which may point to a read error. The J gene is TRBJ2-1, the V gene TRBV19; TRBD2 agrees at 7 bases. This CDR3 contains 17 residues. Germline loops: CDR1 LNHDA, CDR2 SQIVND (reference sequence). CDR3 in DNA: TGTGCCAGTAGTATAGATACAGCTAGCGGTCTATACAGTGAGCAGTTCTTC. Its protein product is CASSIDTASGLYSEQFF.

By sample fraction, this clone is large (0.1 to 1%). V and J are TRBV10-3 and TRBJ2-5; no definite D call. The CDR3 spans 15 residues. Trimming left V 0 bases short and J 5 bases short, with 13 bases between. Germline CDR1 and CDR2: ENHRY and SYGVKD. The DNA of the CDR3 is TGTGCCATCAGTGAGTCAACGGATCCATGGGAGACCCAGTACTTC. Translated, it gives CAISESTDPWETQYF.

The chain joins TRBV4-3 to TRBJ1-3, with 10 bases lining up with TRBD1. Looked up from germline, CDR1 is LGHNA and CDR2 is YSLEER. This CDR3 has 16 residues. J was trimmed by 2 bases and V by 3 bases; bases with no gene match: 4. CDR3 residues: CASSQDDRGPGNTIYF. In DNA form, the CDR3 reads TGCGCCAGCAGCCAGGACGACAGGGGGCCTGGAAACACCATATATTTT.

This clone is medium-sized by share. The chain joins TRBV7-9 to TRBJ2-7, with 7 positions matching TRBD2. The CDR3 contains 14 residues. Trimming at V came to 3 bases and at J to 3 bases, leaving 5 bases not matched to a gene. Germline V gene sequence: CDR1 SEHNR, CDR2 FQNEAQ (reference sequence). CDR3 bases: TGTGCCAGCAGCTTGCGGGAGAATCTCTACGAGCAGTACTTC. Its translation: CASSLRENLYEQYF.

The CDR3 loop is CASSRGDLTGELFF. CDR3 DNA sequence: TGTGCCAGCAGCAGGGGGGACCTCACCGGGGAGCTGTTTTTT. The V and J genes are TRBV6-9 and TRBJ2-2, with a possible D match to TRBD1 (7 bases). The CDR3 sequence is 14 residues long. Trimming stripped 6 bases from V and 4 bases from J, with 12 bases between. CDR1 MNHGY and CDR2 SVAAGI come from the germline V gene.

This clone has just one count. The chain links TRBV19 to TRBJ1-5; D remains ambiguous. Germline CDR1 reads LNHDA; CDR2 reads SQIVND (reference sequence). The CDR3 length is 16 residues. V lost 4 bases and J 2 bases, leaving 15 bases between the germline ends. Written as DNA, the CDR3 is TGTGCCAGTAGTACCCCCGTGGCAGGCGGCAATCAGCCCCAGCATTTT. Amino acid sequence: CASSTPVAGGNQPQHF. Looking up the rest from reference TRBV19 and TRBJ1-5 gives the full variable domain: DGGITQSPKYLFRKEGQNVTLSCEQNLNHDAMYWYRQDPGQGLRLIYYSQIVNDFQKGDIAEGYSVSREKKESFPLTVTSAQKNPTAFYLCASSTPVAGGNQPQHFGDGTRLSIL.

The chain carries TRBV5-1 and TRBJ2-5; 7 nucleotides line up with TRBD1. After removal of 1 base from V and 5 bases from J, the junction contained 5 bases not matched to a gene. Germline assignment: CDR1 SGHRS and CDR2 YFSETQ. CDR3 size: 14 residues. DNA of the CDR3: TGCGCCAGCAGCTTGAAGGGGGCTGGCGAGACCCAGTACTTC. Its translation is CASSLKGAGETQYF.

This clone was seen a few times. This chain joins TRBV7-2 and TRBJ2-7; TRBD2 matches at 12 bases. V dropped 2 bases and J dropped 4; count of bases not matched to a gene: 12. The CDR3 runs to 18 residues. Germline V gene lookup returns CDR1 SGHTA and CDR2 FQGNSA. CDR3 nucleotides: TGTGCCAGCAGCTTATCCGGCCGGCTAGCGGGAGGGTTTTACGAGCAGTACTTC. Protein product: CASSLSGRLAGGFYEQYF.

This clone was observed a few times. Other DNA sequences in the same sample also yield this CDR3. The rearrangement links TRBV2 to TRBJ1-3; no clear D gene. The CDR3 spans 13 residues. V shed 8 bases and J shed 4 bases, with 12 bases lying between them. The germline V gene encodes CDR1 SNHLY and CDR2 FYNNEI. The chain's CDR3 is CASGRAEGNTIYF. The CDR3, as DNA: TGTGCCAGCGGTCGGGCAGAGGGAAACACCATATATTTT.

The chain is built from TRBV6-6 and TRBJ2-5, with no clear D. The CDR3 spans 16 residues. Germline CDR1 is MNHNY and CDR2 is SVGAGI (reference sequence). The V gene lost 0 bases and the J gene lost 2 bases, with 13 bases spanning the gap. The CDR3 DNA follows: TGTGCCAGCAGTTACTCGGAGTGGGCGGTTCAAGAGACCCAGTACTTC. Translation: CASSYSEWAVQETQYF.